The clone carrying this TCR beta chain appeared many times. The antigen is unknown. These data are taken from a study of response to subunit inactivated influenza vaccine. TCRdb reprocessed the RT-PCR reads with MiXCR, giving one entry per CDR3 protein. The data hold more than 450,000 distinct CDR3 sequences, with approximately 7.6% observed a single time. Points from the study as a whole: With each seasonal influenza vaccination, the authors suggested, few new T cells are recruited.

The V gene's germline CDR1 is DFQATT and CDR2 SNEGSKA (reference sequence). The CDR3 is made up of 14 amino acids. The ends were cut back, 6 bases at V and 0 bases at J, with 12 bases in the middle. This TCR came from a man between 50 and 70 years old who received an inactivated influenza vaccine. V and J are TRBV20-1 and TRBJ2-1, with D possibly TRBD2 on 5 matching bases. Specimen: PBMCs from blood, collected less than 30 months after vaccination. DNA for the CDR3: TGCAGTGCGGGTGGAGGTAGCTCCTACAATGAGCAGTTCTTC. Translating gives CSAGGGSSYNEQFF.